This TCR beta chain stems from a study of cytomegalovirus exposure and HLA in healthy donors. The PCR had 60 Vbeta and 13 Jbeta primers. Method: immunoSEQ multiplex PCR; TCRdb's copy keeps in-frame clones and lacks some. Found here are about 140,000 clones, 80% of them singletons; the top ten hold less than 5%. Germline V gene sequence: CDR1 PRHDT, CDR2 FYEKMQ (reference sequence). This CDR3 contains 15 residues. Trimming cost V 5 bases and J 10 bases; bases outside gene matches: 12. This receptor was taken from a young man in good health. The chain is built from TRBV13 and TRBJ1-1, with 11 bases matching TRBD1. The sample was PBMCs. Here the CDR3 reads CASSAGQGAALIAFF. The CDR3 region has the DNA TGTGCCAGCAGCGCAGGACAGGGGGCGGCGTTGATAGCTTTCTTT.